The rows below give T cell receptor beta chains drawn from one sample of a study of T cell responses to AZD1222 COVID-19 vaccine. Measured with immunoSEQ multiplex PCR; TCRdb has only the in-frame clones, and not every one. Of 98,000 or so clones detected, approximately 86% appear once; the ten largest clones hold approximately 3%. The sample consisted of peripheral blood, taken 28 days after the second dose of the MenACWY control vaccine. The receptors originated from an adult who received the MenACWY meningococcal vaccine as a control. Both conserved end residues are trimmed from each CDR3. D genes are given only for firm matches. Rows give clone size only sometimes, using once, few, many, or a class for an expanded clone.

d_gene	j_gene	v_gene	abundance	CDR3aa
.	TRBJ2-7	TRBV4-2	.	ASSQRVAAEQY
.	TRBJ2-7	TRBV2	.	ASSASIYEQY
.	TRBJ1-5	TRBV11-1	.	ASSFSPNQPQH
TRBD1	TRBJ1-1	TRBV6-5	.	ASSSLGQGDTEAF
.	TRBJ2-3	TRBV5-1	.	ASSPGGVLPVADTQY
.	TRBJ1-2	TRBV6-2/TRBV6-3	.	ASSATRSTQGVGYGYT
TRBD1	TRBJ1-2	TRBV18	.	ASSLNFGTATNYGYT
TRBD1	TRBJ1-2	TRBV3-1/TRBV3-2	.	ASSPTGDRAYGYT
.	TRBJ1-4	TRBV23-1	.	ASSQPRHATNEKLF
.	TRBJ1-4	TRBV5-1	.	ASSWTGAREKLF
TRBD1	TRBJ1-5	TRBV4-1	.	ASSQTRQGTQPQH
.	TRBJ1-1	TRBV9	once	ASSLTTVGTEAF
TRBD1	TRBJ1-4	TRBV7-2	.	ASSGGQHNEKLF
TRBD1	TRBJ2-4	TRBV4-2	.	ASSQDQGVMNIQY
.	TRBJ1-1	TRBV5-6	.	ASSLGRYMNTEAF
TRBD1	TRBJ1-1	TRBV10-3	once	AISSQGVGNTEAF
.	TRBJ2-3	TRBV10-3	.	AISVGELSTDTQY